Below, 14 T cell receptor beta chains from the same sample are listed, as sequenced in a study of T-cell reconstitution after alpha-beta-depleted transplantation in children. Preparation of the TCRbeta library was carried out with unique molecular identifiers. TCRdb reprocessed the PCR reads with MiXCR, giving one entry per CDR3 protein. The sample lists 200,000 or so distinct CDR3 sequences, about 6% occurring once. The sample here was PBMCs, taken before TCRalphabeta/CD19-depleted stem cell transplant. The source of these receptors is a girl less than two years old with combined immunodeficiency, due to receive a stem cell transplant.

The chain joins TRBV20-1 to TRBJ2-1, with TRBD1 matching 7 bases. From germline, CDR1 is DFQATT and CDR2 SNEGSKA (reference sequence). The junction had 14 bases not matched to a gene; V was cut back by 4 bases and J by 8 bases. The CDR3 is 15 amino acids. The CDR3 loop reads CSATLDGLRGYEQFF. Here the CDR3 DNA reads TGCAGTGCTACCTTAGACGGTCTCAGGGGGTATGAGCAGTTCTTC.

Many counts were recorded for this clonotype. V usage is TRBV29-1 and J usage is TRBJ1-1; weak D call: TRBD1 (5 bases). Trimming removed 1 base at V and 6 bases at J, with 12 bases between. CDR1 is SQVTM and CDR2 is ANQGSEA in the germline V gene. The CDR3 is 13 residues long. CDR3 coding DNA: TGCAGCGTTGAAGGGGGGGGGTTCCCTGAAGCTTTCTTT. Its translation: CSVEGGGFPEAFF.

The CDR3 is CASSPTDRIHHSNQPQHF. The CDR3 nucleotides read TGTGCCAGCAGTCCGACGGACAGGATCCATCATAGCAATCAGCCCCAGCATTTT. This sequence joins TRBV12-3 or TRBV12-4 and TRBJ1-5; 7 bases map to TRBD1. After removal of 5 bases from V and 0 bases from J, the junction contained 13 bases not matched to a gene. This CDR3 region has 18 residues.

This clonotype occurred many times. The limits of the CDR3 on the DNA are not certain, so only TCRdb's listed CDR3 is given. The V and J genes are TRBV20-1 and TRBJ1-4. Ends included, the CDR3 has 14 residues. CDR1 is DFQATT and CDR2 is SNEGSKA in the germline V gene (reference sequence). The chain's CDR3 is CSVFLQPSNEKLFF.

This clonotype was seen ten or more times. The V and J genes are TRBV15 and TRBJ1-5; no reliable D call. The V gene's germline CDR1 is LNHNV and CDR2 YYDKDF (reference sequence). V lost 0 bases, J lost 3 bases, and 9 bases lay in between. CDR3 size: 15 residues. This chain's CDR3 is CATSRDRTDNQPQHF. DNA of the CDR3: TGTGCCACCAGCAGAGATCGGACGGACAATCAGCCCCAGCATTTT.

This clonotype was detected ten times or more. The CDR3 spells CASSQGGTGKSRYTQYF. DNA of the CDR3: TGCGCCAGCAGCCAAGGAGGGACAGGGAAGAGTCGGTATACGCAGTATTTT. This sequence joins TRBV4-3 and TRBJ2-3; the match to TRBD1 covers 9 bases. Germline V gene data show CDR1 as LGHNA and CDR2 as YSLEER. V gave up 1 base and J gave up 7 bases; unmatched junction bases: 12. The CDR3 extends over 17 amino acids.

At least ten counts were recorded for this clonotype. The chain recombines TRBV7-6 with TRBJ1-6; possibly TRBD1 for D (5 bases). Germline loops: CDR1 SGHVS, CDR2 FNYEAQ. The CDR3 is 15 amino acids. The V gene lost 6 bases and the J gene lost 7 bases, with 16 bases spanning the gap. CDR3 in amino acids: CASRGDLSSNSPLHF. The CDR3 DNA reads as TGTGCCAGCAGGGGGGACCTCTCGTCAAATTCACCCCTCCACTTT. Together with reference TRBV7-6 and TRBJ1-6, the CDR3 gives the full variable domain: GAGVSQSPRYKVTKRGQDVALRCDPISGHVSLYWYRQALGQGPEFLTYFNYEAQQDKSGLPNDRFSAERPEGSISTLTIQRTEQRDSAMYRCASRGDLSSNSPLHFGNGTRLTVT.

This clonotype was seen repeatedly, ten times or more. The rearrangement uses TRBV7-6 and TRBJ2-5; no clear D gene. CDR1 and CDR2 (germline): SGHVS, FNYEAQ. The CDR3 loop spans 14 amino acids. V dropped 2 bases and J dropped 1 base, with 8 bases sitting between them. CDR3 region: CASSLWGIQETQYF. For the CDR3, the DNA is TGTGCCAGCAGCTTATGGGGAATCCAAGAGACCCAGTACTTC.

This clonotype was counted between two and nine times. This chain connects TRBV12-5 to TRBJ1-2; perhaps TRBD1 as D (6 bases). V was cut by 7 bases and J by 3 bases, with 21 bases left in between. The CDR3 totals 16 residues. CDR1 and CDR2 from the germline V gene are LGHNT and FRNRAP. For the CDR3, the DNA is TGTGCTAGTGCCGAGACAGGTTGGCGGGTTCACTATGGCTACACCTTC. Encoded protein: CASAETGWRVHYGYTF. The full variable domain, its missing parts supplied by reference TRBV12-5 and TRBJ1-2, is DARVTQTPRHKVTEMGQEVTMRCQPILGHNTVFWYRQTMMQGLELLAYFRNRAPLDDSGMPKDRFSAEMPDATLATLKIQPSEPRDSAVYFCASAETGWRVHYGYTFGSGTRLTVV.

This clonotype showed up many times. The genes are TRBV10-3 and TRBJ2-5, with TRBD1 matching over 7 bases. This CDR3 spans 19 amino acids. Germline CDR1 reads ENHRY; CDR2 reads SYGVKD. J lost 1 base, V lost 2 bases, and 16 bases had no gene match. The CDR3 protein is CAISERFTFRQGPQETQYF. The DNA for the CDR3 is TGTGCCATCAGTGAGCGCTTTACCTTTCGACAGGGCCCCCAAGAGACCCAGTACTTC.

Ten or more counts support this clonotype. The V gene is TRBV28, the J gene TRBJ2-5, with 12 bases identical to TRBD2. The V segment lost 5 bases and the J segment 2 bases; nucleotides outside the gene matches: 3. Looked up from germline, CDR1 is MDHEN and CDR2 is SYDVKM. The CDR3 is made up of 15 amino acids. The CDR3 nucleotides are TGTGCCAGCAGTCCCCTAGCGGGGGGGCAAGAGACCCAGTACTTC. Translated: CASSPLAGGQETQYF.

This clonotype has a count of ten or more. This rearrangement joins TRBV20-1 to TRBJ2-2, with 12 positions matching TRBD2. The CDR3 is 18 residues long. Germline CDR1 and CDR2: DFQATT and SNEGSKA (reference sequence). The V and J ends lost 5 bases and 3 bases, in that order; junction bases with no gene match: 13. CDR3 bases: TGCAGTGCTCGGTCGGGCCCTAGCGGGGGGGCCCACACCGGGGAGCTGTTTTTT. It yields the protein CSARSGPSGGAHTGELFF.

This clonotype appeared many times. V gene TRBV24-1 combines with J gene TRBJ2-2, with D possibly TRBD1 on 5 matching bases. CDR3 length equals 11 residues. The V end was cut by 7 bases, the J end by 6 bases, with 5 bases between. Germline CDR1 is KGHDR and CDR2 is SFDVKD. The CDR3 sequence: CATRGAGELFF. The CDR3 coding sequence is TGTGCCACCAGAGGGGCCGGGGAGCTGTTTTTT.

Many counts were recorded for this clonotype. V usage is TRBV10-3 and J usage is TRBJ2-1; D unresolved. CDR3 length: 14 amino acids. V shed 5 bases and J shed 7 bases, with 15 bases lying between them. The germline V gene has CDR1 ENHRY and CDR2 SYGVKD. For the CDR3, the DNA is TGTGCCATCAGTCCAGACCCCAACACGAATGAGCAGTTCTTC. The encoded protein is CAISPDPNTNEQFF.